The 15 T cell receptor beta chains below were found in one sample sequenced in a study of response to subunit inactivated influenza vaccine. TCRdb ran MiXCR on the RT-PCR reads and lists one entry per CDR3 protein. Of 560,000 or so distinct CDR3 sequences listed, 6.5% to 8% are singletons. Sequencing used PBMCs from blood, obtained around 2 years after vaccination. Every receptor here comes from a man between 45 and 75 years old who received an inactivated influenza vaccine.

This clonotype was seen at least ten times. J is TRBJ2-7 and V is TRBV7-8; perhaps D is TRBD1 or TRBD2 (5 bases each). The V and J ends lost 6 bases and 3 bases respectively, with 12 bases between them. The CDR3 consists of 13 residues. Germline V gene sequence: CDR1 SGHVS, CDR2 FQNEAQ. For the CDR3, the DNA is TGTGCCAGCAGTTCGGGACCCGGCTACGAGCAGTACTTC. Its protein product is CASSSGPGYEQYF.

This clonotype came up many times. The rearrangement links TRBV29-1 to TRBJ2-1, with TRBD2 matching over 9 bases. V lost 0 bases and J lost 2; bases outside the gene matches: 2. This CDR3 is 15 amino acids long. CDR1 is SQVTM, CDR2 ANQGSEA, per germline. Here the CDR3 reads CSVEDRGRAYNEQFF. In nucleotides, the CDR3 is TGCAGCGTTGAAGATCGCGGGAGGGCCTACAATGAGCAGTTCTTC.

The table lists this clonotype with a few counts. V usage is TRBV5-1 and J usage is TRBJ2-7; 9 bases match TRBD2. J lost 4 bases, V lost 6 bases, and 8 bases had no gene match. The CDR3 sequence is 14 residues long. Germline V CDR1 and CDR2: SGHRS, YFSETQ. The CDR3 DNA reads as TGCGCCAGCAAGCCCATAGCGGGAGAGTACGAGCAGTACTTC. As protein: CASKPIAGEYEQYF.

The gene calls are TRBV9 and TRBJ1-3; D may be TRBD1 (6 bases). V lost 0 bases and J lost 3, with 10 bases in between. This CDR3 region has 15 residues. Germline assignment: CDR1 SGDLS and CDR2 YYNGEE. CDR3 nucleotide sequence: TGTGCCAGCAGCGTAGGGACAGCCCATGGAAACACCATATATTTT. Residues: CASSVGTAHGNTIYF.

The sample holds a few counts of this clonotype. The DNA of the CDR3 is TGTGCCAGCAGCCAAGGTTCCACGCAGTATTTT. Encoded protein: CASSQGSTQYF. The chain recombines TRBV3-1 with TRBJ2-3; D not resolved. CDR3 size: 11 residues. The ends were cut back, 1 base at V and 9 bases at J, with 5 bases in the middle. Per germline, CDR1 LGHDT and CDR2 YNNKEL (reference sequence).

The chain recombines TRBV7-9 with TRBJ1-3, with a possible D match to TRBD1 (5 bases). The V end lost 5 bases, the J end lost 3 bases, and 17 bases lay between the germline ends. The CDR3 consists of 16 residues. Germline V lookup: CDR1 SEHNR, CDR2 FQNEAQ (reference sequence). DNA of the CDR3: TGTGCCAGCAGCGAACTCGAGGGGATCGGTGGAAACACCATATATTTT. Its translation is CASSELEGIGGNTIYF. The whole variable domain, filled in from reference TRBV7-9 and TRBJ1-3, reads DTGVSQNPRHKITKRGQNVTFRCDPISEHNRLYWYRQTLGQGPEFLTYFQNEAQLEKSRLLSDRFSAERPKGSFSTLEIQRTEQGDSAMYLCASSELEGIGGNTIYFGEGSWLTVV.

In its sample, this clonotype was seen a few times. Mismatch with germline at one junction end may stem from a read error. CDR3 DNA: TGTGCTAGCAGCTTGGGGGCCTCCCAAGAGACCCAGTACTTC. Its translation is CASSLGASQETQYF. The V call is TRBV7-7, the J call TRBJ2-5; TRBD1 is a possible D gene (6 bases). CDR1 and CDR2 from the germline V gene are SSHAT and FNYEAQ (reference sequence). CDR3 size: 14 residues.

The chain uses TRBV7-8 and TRBJ2-7; TRBD1 aligns across 10 bases. Germline trimming cut 3 bases from V and 2 bases from J; bases unmatched to any gene: 4. This CDR3 spans 15 amino acids. CDR1 is SGHVS, CDR2 FQNEAQ, per germline. CDR3 sequence: CASSFRTGGPYEQYF. The CDR3 bases are TGTGCCAGCAGCTTTCGGACAGGGGGGCCCTACGAGCAGTACTTC. Drawing the rest from reference TRBV7-8 and TRBJ2-7, the complete variable domain is GAGVSQSPRYKVAKRGQDVALRCDPISGHVSLFWYQQALGQGPEFLTYFQNEAQLDKSGLPSDRFFAERPEGSVSTLKIQRTQQEDSAVYLCASSFRTGGPYEQYFGPGTRLTVT.

This clonotype was found a few times. The gene calls are TRBV20-1 and TRBJ2-3; the D gene is possibly TRBD2 (6 bases). Germline V gene lookup returns CDR1 DFQATT and CDR2 SNEGSKA (reference sequence). The CDR3 is 15 amino acids. V was trimmed by 0 bases and J by 2 bases, leaving 12 bases between them. The CDR3 coding sequence is TGCAGTGCTAGAGAAACTAGCCTAGACACAGATACGCAGTATTTT. Translating gives CSARETSLDTDTQYF.

This clonotype turned up a few times. The chain links TRBV20-1 to TRBJ1-1; D gene ambiguous. Germline V lookup: CDR1 DFQATT, CDR2 SNEGSKA (reference sequence). This CDR3 is 14 amino acids long. V shed 0 bases and J shed 4 bases, with 12 bases lying between them. CDR3: CSARDSRVSTEAFF. CDR3 nucleotide sequence: TGCAGTGCTAGAGATTCTCGGGTTTCCACTGAAGCTTTCTTT.

Many counts were recorded for this clonotype. The J gene is TRBJ2-3, the V gene TRBV12-3 or TRBV12-4; the match to TRBD2 covers 12 bases. V shed 8 bases, J shed 5 bases, and the junction held 5 bases outside the gene matches. This CDR3 spans 14 amino acids. The CDR3 protein is CASARLAGVDTQYF. CDR3 sequence (DNA): TGTGCCAGCGCGCGACTAGCGGGAGTAGATACGCAGTATTTT.

The chain is built from TRBV12-3 or TRBV12-4 and TRBJ1-1, with 7 bases identical to TRBD1. The CDR3 loop spans 16 amino acids. J lost 5 bases, V lost 6 bases, and 15 bases had no gene match. Written as DNA, the CDR3 is TGTGCCAGCAGGGCGACAGGGTTCCCCGAACGGACTGAAGCTTTCTTT. It specifies CASRATGFPERTEAFF.

There are many counts of this clonotype. V and J are TRBV29-1 and TRBJ2-1; 11 nucleotides align to TRBD2. CDR3 length: 15 residues. V lost 6 bases to trimming and J lost 5 bases; unmatched junction nucleotides: 9. Germline CDR1 is SQVTM and CDR2 is ANQGSEA. The CDR3 sequence: CSVETGLADNNEQFF. The CDR3 DNA follows: TGCAGCGTCGAAACGGGACTAGCGGACAACAATGAGCAGTTCTTC.

This clonotype showed up just a few times. The chain joins TRBV3-1 to TRBJ2-3; 7 nucleotides align to TRBD2. V gave up 0 bases and J gave up 3 bases; unmatched junction bases: 9. Germline CDR1 LGHDT, CDR2 YNNKEL (reference sequence). The CDR3 totals 17 residues. The CDR3 bases are TGTGCCAGCAGCCAAGATCTGGCGGGGGTAACGACAGATACGCAGTATTTT. Translating gives CASSQDLAGVTTDTQYF.

This clonotype was observed a handful of times. This chain joins TRBV25-1 and TRBJ1-1; TRBD1 agrees at 10 bases. Germline CDR1 reads MGHDK; CDR2 reads SYGVNS. The length of the CDR3 is 12 residues. CDR3 nucleotides: TGTGCAGCGGGGACAGGGGTCACTGAAGCTTTCTTT. This codes for CAAGTGVTEAFF.